Listed here are 24 T cell receptor beta chains from one sample, sequenced in a study of blood T cell repertoires in COVID-19. Profiled with immunoSEQ multiplex PCR; TCRdb holds only in-frame clones, not every one. The data show roughly 80,000 clones, around 88% seen once. Sequencing was performed on peripheral blood. The receptors originated from a woman over 75 with acute or convalescent COVID-19.

V is TRBV5-4 and J is TRBJ1-2, with D tentatively TRBD1 (5 bases). CDR1 is SGHNT and CDR2 is YYREEE in the germline V gene (reference sequence). This CDR3 has 15 amino acids. V gave up 0 bases and J gave up 6 bases, with 15 bases separating them. CDR3 nucleotide sequence: TGTGCCAGCAGCTTGGCCGGAATACAGGTTAATGGCTACACCTTC. It is translated as CASSLAGIQVNGYTF.

This chain links TRBV5-6 with TRBJ1-2; D uncertain. V dropped 4 bases and J dropped 0 bases, with 10 bases sitting between them. CDR1 and CDR2 from the germline V gene are SGHDT and YYEEEE. The CDR3 has 14 amino acids. CDR3 residues: CASSPGDSNYGYTF. Here the CDR3 DNA reads TGTGCCAGCAGCCCCGGTGATTCTAACTATGGCTACACCTTC.

The rearrangement uses TRBV4-3 and TRBJ2-2; TRBD2 matches at 9 bases. CDR3 length: 17 residues. Germline lookup yields CDR1 LGHNA and CDR2 YSLEER. J gave up 2 bases and V 3 bases, and 7 bases lay outside the gene matches. The CDR3 region is CASSQAPTSGNTGELFF. CDR3 in DNA: TGCGCCAGCAGCCAGGCGCCGACTAGCGGTAACACCGGGGAGCTGTTTTTT.

This clone came up a few times. The chain carries TRBV24-1 and TRBJ2-3; D possibly corresponds to TRBD2 (6 bases). This CDR3 contains 15 residues. Germline loops: CDR1 KGHDR, CDR2 SFDVKD. The V gene lost 2 bases and the J gene lost 6 bases, with 14 bases spanning the gap. The CDR3 sequence: CATSDSWGVTDTQYF. For the CDR3, the DNA is TGTGCCACCAGTGATTCATGGGGGGTAACGGATACGCAGTATTTT.

The V gene is TRBV7-9, the J gene TRBJ2-3; D is perhaps TRBD1 (5 bases). The CDR3 loop spans 15 amino acids. Germline V gene data show CDR1 as SEHNR and CDR2 as FQNEAQ (reference sequence). V was pared by 1 base and J by 7 bases, with 15 bases between. The CDR3: CASSLEGSQANTQYF. The CDR3 DNA reads TGTGCCAGCAGCTTAGAAGGCTCACAGGCCAATACGCAGTATTTT.

This rearrangement joins TRBV6-5 to TRBJ1-3; 7 nucleotides agree with TRBD1. The CDR3 has 15 residues. Germline V gene data show CDR1 as MNHEY and CDR2 as SVGAGI. The J segment lost 2 bases and the V segment lost 5 bases, leaving 6 bases of the junction unmatched. CDR3 sequence reads: CASSIDREPGNTIYF. The CDR3 DNA sequence: TGTGCCAGCAGTATCGACAGGGAACCTGGAAACACCATATATTTT.

The CDR3 region is CASSPPTGWNTGELFF. For the CDR3, the DNA is TGTGCCAGCAGCCCACCCACCGGGTGGAACACCGGGGAGCTGTTTTTT. The chain couples TRBV7-2 to TRBJ2-2; unclear D gene. The CDR3 consists of 16 residues. Trimming removed 5 bases from V and 1 base from J, with 14 bases in between. From germline, CDR1 is SGHTA and CDR2 FQGNSA.

The chain couples TRBV19 to TRBJ1-5; 8 bases are a match to TRBD1. V lost 5 bases and J lost 7; bases outside the gene matches: 16. The germline gives CDR1 LNHDA, CDR2 SQIVND (reference sequence). The CDR3 is 17 amino acids. CDR3 coding DNA: TGTGCCAGTAGTCTTTCGCTATTACAGGGGGTTGGGCAGCCCCAGCATTTT. Protein product: CASSLSLLQGVGQPQHF.

The chain employs TRBV9 and TRBJ1-4; the match to TRBD1 covers 9 bases. The trim removed 3 bases at V and 6 bases at J, leaving 6 bases unmatched. Germline V gene lookup returns CDR1 SGDLS and CDR2 YYNGEE. The length of the CDR3 is 15 residues. The CDR3 DNA reads TGTGCCAGCAGCGCCTCCGGGACAGGGTATGAAAAACTGTTTTTT. It is translated as CASSASGTGYEKLFF.

This chain uses TRBV2 with TRBJ1-4, with 9 bases aligning to TRBD1. The CDR3 loop spans 13 amino acids. CDR1 and CDR2 (germline): SNHLY, FYNNEI. J was trimmed by 8 bases and V by 8 bases; bases with no gene match: 6. CDR3 sequence (DNA): TGTGCCAGCCGACAGGGGGGGGAGGAAAAACTGTTTTTT. Translated, it gives CASRQGGEEKLFF. Full variable domain (outside the CDR3, taken from reference TRBV2 and TRBJ1-4): EPEVTQTPSHQVTQMGQEVILRCVPISNHLYFYWYRQILGQKVEFLVSFYNNEISEKSEIFDDQFSVERPDGSNFTLKIRSTKLEDSAMYFCASRQGGEEKLFFGSGTQLSVL.

The genes are TRBV5-6 and TRBJ2-2; 10 bases align to TRBD1. V shed 1 base, J shed 6 bases, and the junction held 9 bases outside the gene matches. CDR1 is SGHDT and CDR2 is YYEEEE in the germline V gene. The CDR3 contains 17 residues. The DNA of the CDR3 is TGTGCCAGCAGCTTGCGACAGGGGGCGTATTTTTCCGGGGAGCTGTTTTTT. This translates into CASSLRQGAYFSGELFF.

The chain combines TRBV7-8 with TRBJ1-3, with 8 bases that match TRBD1. J lost 1 base, V lost 5 bases, and 4 bases had no gene match. This CDR3 has 15 amino acids. Germline V CDR1 and CDR2: SGHVS, FQNEAQ. Here the CDR3 DNA reads TGTGCCAGCAGCCAACGGACAGGGTCTGGAAACACCATATATTTT. The encoded protein is CASSQRTGSGNTIYF.

The chain joins TRBV11-2 to TRBJ2-2; D not resolved. Trimming removed 1 base from V and 2 bases from J, with 8 bases in between. Germline CDR1 reads SGHAT; CDR2 reads FQNNGV. The CDR3 sequence is 15 residues long. As DNA, the CDR3 is TGTGCCAGCAGCTTAGGTCGCGGCAACACCGGGGAGCTGTTTTTT. Its translation: CASSLGRGNTGELFF.

The CDR3 loop is CASSPAGTSATDTQYF. Written as DNA, the CDR3 is TGTGCCAGCTCACCAGCCGGGACTAGCGCCACAGATACGCAGTATTTT. The gene calls are TRBV18 and TRBJ2-3; 10 nucleotides line up with TRBD2. The V gene end was trimmed by 2 bases and the J gene end by 2 bases; junction bases not matched to a gene: 4. Per the germline V gene, CDR1 is KGHSH and CDR2 is LQKENI. CDR3 length: 16 amino acids. Full variable domain (outside the CDR3, taken from reference TRBV18 and TRBJ2-3): NAGVMQNPRHLVRRRGQEARLRCSPMKGHSHVYWYRQLPEEGLKFMVYLQKENIIDESGMPKERFSAEFPKEGPSILRIQQVVRGDSAAYFCASSPAGTSATDTQYFGPGTRLTVL.

V is TRBV5-8 and J is TRBJ2-3; TRBD1 matches at 8 bases. The germline gives CDR1 SGHTS, CDR2 YDEGEE. The ends lost 4 bases at V and 0 bases at J; junction bases unmatched: 4. The length of the CDR3 is 15 residues. The CDR3 protein is CASSPTGASTDTQYF. The CDR3 nucleotides are TGTGCCAGCAGCCCGACAGGGGCTAGCACAGATACGCAGTATTTT.

The rearrangement uses TRBV3-1 (or the pseudogene TRBV3-2) and TRBJ1-1, with D possibly matching TRBD1 (6 bases). This CDR3 is built from 14 residues. Looked up from germline, CDR1 is LGHDT and CDR2 is YNNKEL (reference sequence). Trimming removed 5 bases at V and 4 bases at J, with 14 bases between. The CDR3 is CASSFAGAFTEAFF. CDR3 DNA: TGTGCCAGCAGCTTCGCAGGGGCCTTCACTGAAGCTTTCTTT.

This rearrangement joins TRBV28 to TRBJ2-1, with 9 bases aligning to TRBD2. The J segment lost 0 bases and the V segment lost 11 bases, leaving 11 bases of the junction unmatched. The CDR3 contains 16 residues. The germline V gene encodes CDR1 MDHEN and CDR2 SYDVKM. CDR3 nucleotide sequence: TGTGCCGTCCGAGGACTAGCGCCTAGCTCCTACAATGAGCAGTTCTTC. It specifies CAVRGLAPSSYNEQFF. Looking up the rest from reference TRBV28 and TRBJ2-1 gives the full variable domain: DVKVTQSSRYLVKRTGEKVFLECVQDMDHENMFWYRQDPGLGLRLIYFSYDVKMKEKGDIPEGYSVSREKKERFSLILESASTNQTSMYLCAVRGLAPSSYNEQFFGPGTRLTVL.

The chain uses TRBV6-5 and TRBJ2-7; 9 bases line up with TRBD1. Germline CDR1 reads MNHEY; CDR2 reads SVGAGI. J lost 3 bases, V lost 5 bases, and 2 bases had no gene match. There are 13 residues in the CDR3. The CDR3 is CASSRDRDYEQYF. The CDR3 bases are TGTGCCAGCAGTAGGGACAGGGACTACGAGCAGTACTTC.

The V call is TRBV7-9, the J call TRBJ2-1, with TRBD1 matching 10 bases. J gave up 3 bases and V 4 bases, and 3 bases lay outside the gene matches. The V gene's germline CDR1 is SEHNR and CDR2 FQNEAQ (reference sequence). This CDR3 region has 15 residues. This chain's CDR3 is CASSYGQGDYNEQFF. Written as DNA, the CDR3 is TGTGCCAGCAGCTATGGACAGGGGGACTACAATGAGCAGTTCTTC.

In its sample, this clone was seen a few times. The chain carries TRBV3-1 (or the pseudogene TRBV3-2) and TRBJ2-1, with 12 nucleotides matching TRBD1. V lost 4 bases to trimming and J lost 7 bases; unmatched junction nucleotides: 20. Germline loops: CDR1 LGHDT, CDR2 YNNKEL (reference sequence). This CDR3 has 20 amino acids. The CDR3 nucleotides are TGTGCCAGCAGCCCCCTCCGGGGACAGGGGGCATCGGTTCGTGTAAATGAGCAGTTCTTC. The encoded protein is CASSPLRGQGASVRVNEQFF.

This sequence joins TRBV6-5 and TRBJ1-5; D perhaps matches TRBD1 (5 bases). There are 15 residues in the CDR3. The ends were cut back, 4 bases at V and 2 bases at J, with 12 bases in the middle. Per germline, CDR1 MNHEY and CDR2 SVGAGI. CDR3 residues: CASSSQGFGNQPQHF. As DNA, the CDR3 is TGTGCCAGCAGTTCGCAGGGATTCGGCAATCAGCCCCAGCATTTT.

This chain uses TRBV7-9 with TRBJ1-1, with D unresolved. V was cut by 1 base and J by 0 bases, with 6 bases left in between. Germline values: CDR1 SEHNR, CDR2 FQNEAQ (reference sequence). This CDR3 is built from 14 residues. This chain's CDR3 is CASSLDTVNTEAFF. CDR3 nucleotides: TGTGCCAGCAGCTTAGATACGGTGAACACTGAAGCTTTCTTT.

V usage is TRBV11-2 and J usage is TRBJ2-1; TRBD2 aligns across 10 bases. With V trimmed by 2 bases and J by 5 bases, 3 bases remained unmatched. Germline lookup yields CDR1 SGHAT and CDR2 FQNNGV. The CDR3 is 15 residues long. The CDR3 nucleotides read TGTGCCAGCAGCTTACGTACTAGCGGGAACAATGAGCAGTTCTTC. Its translation: CASSLRTSGNNEQFF.

This clone has a handful of counts. The chain couples TRBV6-5 to TRBJ1-1; D perhaps matches TRBD1 (6 bases). The CDR3 length is 12 residues. Germline V gives CDR1 MNHEY, CDR2 SVGAGI. The ends were cut back, 4 bases at V and 11 bases at J, with 14 bases in the middle. DNA of the CDR3: TGTGCCAGCAGTTGGGAGGGGGGTATGGCTTTCTTT. Translated: CASSWEGGMAFF.